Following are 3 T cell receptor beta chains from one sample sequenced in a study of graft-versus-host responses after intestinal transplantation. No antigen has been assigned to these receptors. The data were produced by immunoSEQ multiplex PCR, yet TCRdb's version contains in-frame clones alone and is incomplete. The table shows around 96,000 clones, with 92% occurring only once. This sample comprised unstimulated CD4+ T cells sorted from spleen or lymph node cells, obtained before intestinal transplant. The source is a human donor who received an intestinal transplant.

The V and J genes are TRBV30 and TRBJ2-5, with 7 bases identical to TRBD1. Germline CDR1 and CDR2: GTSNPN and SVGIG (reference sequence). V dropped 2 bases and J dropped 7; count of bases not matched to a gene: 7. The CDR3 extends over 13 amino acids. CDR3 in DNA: TGTGCCTGGAGTCTAGGGGGCGGCGGGACCCAGTACTTC. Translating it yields CAWSLGGGGTQYF.

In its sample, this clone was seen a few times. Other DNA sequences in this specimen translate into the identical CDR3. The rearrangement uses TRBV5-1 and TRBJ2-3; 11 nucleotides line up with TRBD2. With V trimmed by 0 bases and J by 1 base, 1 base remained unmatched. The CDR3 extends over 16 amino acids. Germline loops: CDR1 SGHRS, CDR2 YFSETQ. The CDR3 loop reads CASSLAGLAGTDTQYF. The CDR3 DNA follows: TGCGCCAGCAGCTTGGCGGGACTAGCGGGCACAGATACGCAGTATTTT.

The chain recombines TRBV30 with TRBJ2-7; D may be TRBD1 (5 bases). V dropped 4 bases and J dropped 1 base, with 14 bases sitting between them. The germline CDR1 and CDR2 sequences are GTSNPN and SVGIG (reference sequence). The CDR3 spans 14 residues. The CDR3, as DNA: TGTGCCTGGAAAGACAGTGACCTATCCTACGAGCAGTACTTC. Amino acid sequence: CAWKDSDLSYEQYF.